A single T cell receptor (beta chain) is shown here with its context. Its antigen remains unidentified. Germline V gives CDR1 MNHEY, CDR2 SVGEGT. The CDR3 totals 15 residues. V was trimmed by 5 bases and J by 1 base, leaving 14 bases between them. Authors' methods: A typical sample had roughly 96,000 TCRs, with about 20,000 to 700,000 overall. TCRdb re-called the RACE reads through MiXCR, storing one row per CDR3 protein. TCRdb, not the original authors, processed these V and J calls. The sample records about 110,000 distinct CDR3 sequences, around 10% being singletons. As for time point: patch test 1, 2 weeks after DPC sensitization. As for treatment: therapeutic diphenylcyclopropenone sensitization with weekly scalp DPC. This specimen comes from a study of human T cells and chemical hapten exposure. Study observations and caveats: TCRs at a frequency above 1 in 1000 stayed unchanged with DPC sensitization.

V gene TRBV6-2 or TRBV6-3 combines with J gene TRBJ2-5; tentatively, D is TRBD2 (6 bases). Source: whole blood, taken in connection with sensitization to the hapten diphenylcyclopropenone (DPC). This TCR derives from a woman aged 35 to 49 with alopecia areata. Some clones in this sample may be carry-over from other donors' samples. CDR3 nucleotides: TGTGCCAGCAGTCGAAATAGGGGAGGCCAAGAGACCCAGTACTTC. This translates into CASSRNRGGQETQYF.